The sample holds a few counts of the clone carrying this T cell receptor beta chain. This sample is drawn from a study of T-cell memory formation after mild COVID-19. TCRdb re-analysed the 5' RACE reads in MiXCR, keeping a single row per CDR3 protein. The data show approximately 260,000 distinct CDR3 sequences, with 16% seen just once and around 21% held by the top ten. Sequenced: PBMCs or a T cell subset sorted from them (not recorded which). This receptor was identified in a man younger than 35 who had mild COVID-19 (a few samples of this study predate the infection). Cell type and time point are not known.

CDR3 protein: CASSEGQVGEKLFF. The CDR3 DNA reads as TGCGCCAGCAGCGAGGGACAGGTCGGGGAAAAACTGTTTTTT. The chain has TRBV5-1 and TRBJ1-4; 8 nucleotides align to TRBD1. The CDR3 runs 14 residues. The V gene's germline CDR1 is SGHRS and CDR2 YFSETQ. Trimming cost V 4 bases and J 8 bases; bases outside gene matches: 7.